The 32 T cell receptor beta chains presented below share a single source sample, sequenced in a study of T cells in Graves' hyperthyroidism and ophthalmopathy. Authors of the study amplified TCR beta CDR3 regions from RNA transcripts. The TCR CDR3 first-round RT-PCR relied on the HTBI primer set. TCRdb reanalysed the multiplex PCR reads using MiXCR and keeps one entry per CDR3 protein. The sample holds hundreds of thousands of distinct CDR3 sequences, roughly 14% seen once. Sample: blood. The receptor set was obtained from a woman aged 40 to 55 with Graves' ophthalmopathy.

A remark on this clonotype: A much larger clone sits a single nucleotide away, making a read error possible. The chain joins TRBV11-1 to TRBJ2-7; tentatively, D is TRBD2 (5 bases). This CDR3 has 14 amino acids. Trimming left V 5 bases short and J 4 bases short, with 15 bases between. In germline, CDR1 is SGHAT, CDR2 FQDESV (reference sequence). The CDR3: CASSPEDGVYEQYF. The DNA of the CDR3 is TGTGCCAGCAGCCCCGAGGACGGGGTGTACGAGCAGTACTTC.

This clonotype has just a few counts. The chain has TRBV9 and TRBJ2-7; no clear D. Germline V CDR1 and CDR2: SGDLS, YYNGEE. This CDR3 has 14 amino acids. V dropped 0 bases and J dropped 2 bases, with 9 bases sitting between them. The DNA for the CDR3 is TGTGCCAGCAGCGTAGAAGCCGATACCTACGAGCAGTACTTC. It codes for CASSVEADTYEQYF.

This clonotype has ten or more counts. The CDR3 loop is CASSEKAVKNTEAFF. The CDR3 DNA is TGTGCCAGCAGTGAAAAGGCGGTTAAGAACACTGAAGCTTTCTTT. The chain joins TRBV6-4 to TRBJ1-1; D not resolved. Trimming took off 3 bases at V and 1 base at J, with 12 bases between the two ends. From germline, CDR1 is MRHNA and CDR2 SNTAGT. The CDR3 has 15 amino acids.

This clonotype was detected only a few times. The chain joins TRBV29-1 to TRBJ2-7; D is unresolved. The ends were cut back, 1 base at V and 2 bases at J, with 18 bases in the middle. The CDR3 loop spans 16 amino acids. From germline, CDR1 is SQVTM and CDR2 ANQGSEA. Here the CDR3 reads CSVEAMAPLGPYEQYF. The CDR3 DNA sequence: TGCAGCGTTGAAGCTATGGCCCCACTTGGTCCCTACGAGCAGTACTTC.

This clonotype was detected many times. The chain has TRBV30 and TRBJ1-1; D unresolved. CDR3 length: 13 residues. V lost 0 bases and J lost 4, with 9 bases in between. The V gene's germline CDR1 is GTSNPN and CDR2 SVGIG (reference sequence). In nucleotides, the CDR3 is TGTGCCTGGAGTGTACTATTCGCCACTGAAGCTTTCTTT. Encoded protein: CAWSVLFATEAFF.

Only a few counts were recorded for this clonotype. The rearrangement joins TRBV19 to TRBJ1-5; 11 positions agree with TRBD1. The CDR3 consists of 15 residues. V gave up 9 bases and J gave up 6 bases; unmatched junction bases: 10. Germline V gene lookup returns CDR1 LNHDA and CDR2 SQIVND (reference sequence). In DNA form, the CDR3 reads TGTGCCAGCTACTCCGGGACAGGGGGTGGTCAGCCCCAGCATTTT. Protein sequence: CASYSGTGGGQPQHF.

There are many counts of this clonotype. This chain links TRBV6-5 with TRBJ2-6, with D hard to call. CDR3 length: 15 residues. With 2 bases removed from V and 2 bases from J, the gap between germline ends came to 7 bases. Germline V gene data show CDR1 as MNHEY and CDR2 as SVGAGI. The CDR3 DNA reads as TGTGCCAGCAGTTACAAGTTGCCTGGGGCCAACGTCCTGACTTTC. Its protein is CASSYKLPGANVLTF.

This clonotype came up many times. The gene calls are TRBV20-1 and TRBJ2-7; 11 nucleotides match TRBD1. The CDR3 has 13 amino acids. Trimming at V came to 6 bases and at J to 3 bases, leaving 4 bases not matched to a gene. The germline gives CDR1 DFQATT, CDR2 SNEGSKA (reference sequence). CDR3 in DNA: TGCAGTGCCACCGGGACAGGGGGCTACGAGCAGTACTTC. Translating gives CSATGTGGYEQYF.

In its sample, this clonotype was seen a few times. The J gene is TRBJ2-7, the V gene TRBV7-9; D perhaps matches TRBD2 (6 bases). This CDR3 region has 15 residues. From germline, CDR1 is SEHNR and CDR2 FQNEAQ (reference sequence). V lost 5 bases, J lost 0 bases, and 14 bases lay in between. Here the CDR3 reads CASSPGSLLSYEQYF. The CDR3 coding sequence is TGTGCCAGCAGCCCCGGGAGCCTACTCTCCTACGAGCAGTACTTC.

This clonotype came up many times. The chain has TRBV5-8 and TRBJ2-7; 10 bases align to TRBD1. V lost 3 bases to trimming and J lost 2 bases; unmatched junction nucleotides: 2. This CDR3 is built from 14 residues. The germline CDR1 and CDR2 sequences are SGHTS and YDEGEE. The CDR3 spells CASSWDRGTYEQYF. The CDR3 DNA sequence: TGTGCCAGCAGCTGGGACAGGGGTACCTACGAGCAGTACTTC. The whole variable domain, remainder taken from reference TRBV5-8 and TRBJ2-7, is EAGVTQSPTHLIKTRGQQATLRCSPISGHTSVYWYQQALGLGLQFLLWYDEGEERNRGNFPPRFSGRQFPNYSSELNVNALELEDSALYLCASSWDRGTYEQYFGPGTRLTVT.

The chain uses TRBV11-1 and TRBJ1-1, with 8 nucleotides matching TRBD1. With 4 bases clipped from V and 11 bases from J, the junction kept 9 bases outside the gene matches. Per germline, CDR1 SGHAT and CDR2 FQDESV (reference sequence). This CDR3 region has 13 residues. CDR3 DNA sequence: TGTGCCAGCAGCTCGACAGGGGCCCCACGGGCTTTCTTT. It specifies CASSSTGAPRAFF.

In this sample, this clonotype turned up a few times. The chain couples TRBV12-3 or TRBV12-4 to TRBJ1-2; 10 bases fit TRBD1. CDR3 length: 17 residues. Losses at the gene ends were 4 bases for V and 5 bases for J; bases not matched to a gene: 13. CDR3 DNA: TGTGCCAGCAGTTCAAATTACCGGACAGGGGGGGGTTATGGCTACACCTTC. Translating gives CASSSNYRTGGGYGYTF.

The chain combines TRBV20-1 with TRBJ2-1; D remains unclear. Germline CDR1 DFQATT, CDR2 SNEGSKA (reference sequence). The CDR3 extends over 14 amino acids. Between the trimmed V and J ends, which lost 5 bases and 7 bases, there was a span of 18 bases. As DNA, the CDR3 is TGCAGTGCTGCCTTCGTATCCGGTAGGAATGAGCAGTTCTTC. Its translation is CSAAFVSGRNEQFF.

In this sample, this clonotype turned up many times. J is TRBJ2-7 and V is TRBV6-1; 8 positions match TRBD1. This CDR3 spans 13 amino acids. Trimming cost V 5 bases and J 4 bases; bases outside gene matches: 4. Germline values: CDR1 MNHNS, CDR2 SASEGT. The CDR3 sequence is CASSQDRAYEQYF. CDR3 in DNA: TGTGCCAGCAGTCAGGACAGGGCTTACGAGCAGTACTTC.

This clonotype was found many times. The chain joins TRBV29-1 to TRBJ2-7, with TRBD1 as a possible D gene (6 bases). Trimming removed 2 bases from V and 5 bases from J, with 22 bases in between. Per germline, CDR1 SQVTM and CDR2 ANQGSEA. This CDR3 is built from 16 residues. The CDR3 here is CSVELIRDTLGHEQYF. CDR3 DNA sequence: TGCAGCGTTGAACTTATCCGGGACACCTTAGGGCACGAGCAGTACTTC.

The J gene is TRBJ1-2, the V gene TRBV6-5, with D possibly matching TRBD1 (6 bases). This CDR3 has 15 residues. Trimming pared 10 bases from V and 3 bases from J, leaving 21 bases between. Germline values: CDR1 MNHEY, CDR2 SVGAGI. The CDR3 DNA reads TGTGCCATCAGCTACTCCAGGGGAACTGACTATGGCTACACCTTC. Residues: CAISYSRGTDYGYTF.

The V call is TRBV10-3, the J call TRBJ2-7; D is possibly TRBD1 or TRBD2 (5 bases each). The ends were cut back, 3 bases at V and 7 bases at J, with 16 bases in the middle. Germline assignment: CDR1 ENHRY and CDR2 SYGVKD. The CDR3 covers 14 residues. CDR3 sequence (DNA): TGTGCCATCAGTGATTGGGGGAAAAATTCGGAGCAGTACTTC. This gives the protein CAISDWGKNSEQYF.

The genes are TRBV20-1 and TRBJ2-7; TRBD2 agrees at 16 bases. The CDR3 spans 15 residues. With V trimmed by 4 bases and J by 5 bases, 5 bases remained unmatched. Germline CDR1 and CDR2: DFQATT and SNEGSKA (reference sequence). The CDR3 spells CSATGLAGGPNEQYF. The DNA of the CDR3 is TGCAGTGCTACGGGACTAGCGGGAGGGCCCAACGAGCAGTACTTC.

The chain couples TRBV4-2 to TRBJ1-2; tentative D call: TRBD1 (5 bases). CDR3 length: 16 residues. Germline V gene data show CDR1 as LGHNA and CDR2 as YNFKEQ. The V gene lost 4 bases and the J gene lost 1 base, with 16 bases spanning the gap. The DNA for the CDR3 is TGTGCCAGCAGCCCCAGGGCTGGCTTAAGTAACTATGGCTACACCTTC. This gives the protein CASSPRAGLSNYGYTF.

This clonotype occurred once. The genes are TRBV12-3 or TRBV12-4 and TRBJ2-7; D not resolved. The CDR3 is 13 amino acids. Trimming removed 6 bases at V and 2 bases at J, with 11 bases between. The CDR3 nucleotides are TGTGCCAGCAGGGCCGACGGTCCCTACGAGCAGTACTTC. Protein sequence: CASRADGPYEQYF.

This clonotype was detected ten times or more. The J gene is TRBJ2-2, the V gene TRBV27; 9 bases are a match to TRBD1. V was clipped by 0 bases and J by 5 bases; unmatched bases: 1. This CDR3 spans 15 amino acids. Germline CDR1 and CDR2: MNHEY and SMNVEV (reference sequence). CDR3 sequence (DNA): TGTGCCAGCAGTTTATCGGGACAGGGAACCGGGGAGCTGTTTTTT. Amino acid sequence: CASSLSGQGTGELFF.

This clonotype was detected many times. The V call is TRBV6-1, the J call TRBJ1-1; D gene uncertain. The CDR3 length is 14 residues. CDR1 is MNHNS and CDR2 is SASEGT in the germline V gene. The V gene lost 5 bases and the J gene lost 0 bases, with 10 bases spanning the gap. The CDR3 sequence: CASSTGRMNTEAFF. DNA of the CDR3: TGTGCCAGCAGTACGGGCCGCATGAACACTGAAGCTTTCTTT.

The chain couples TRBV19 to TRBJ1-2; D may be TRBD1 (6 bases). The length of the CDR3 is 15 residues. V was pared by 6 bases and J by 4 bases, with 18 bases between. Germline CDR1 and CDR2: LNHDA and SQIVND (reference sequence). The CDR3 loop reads CASRRSLGQSYGYTF. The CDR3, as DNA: TGTGCCAGTAGGAGATCCCTAGGACAGTCCTATGGCTACACCTTC.

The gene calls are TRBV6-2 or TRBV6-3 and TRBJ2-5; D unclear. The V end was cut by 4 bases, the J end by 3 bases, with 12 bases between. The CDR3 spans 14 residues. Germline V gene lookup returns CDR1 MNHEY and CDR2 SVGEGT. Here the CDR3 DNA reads TGTGCCAGCAGTTTACCCCTCGGTGAAGAGACCCAGTACTTC. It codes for CASSLPLGEETQYF.

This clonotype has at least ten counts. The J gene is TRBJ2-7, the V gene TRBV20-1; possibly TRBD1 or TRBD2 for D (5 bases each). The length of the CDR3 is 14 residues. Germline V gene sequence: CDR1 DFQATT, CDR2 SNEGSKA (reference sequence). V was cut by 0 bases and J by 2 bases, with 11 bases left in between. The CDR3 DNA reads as TGCAGTGCTAGAGAGGGACGGGCAGCCTACGAGCAGTACTTC. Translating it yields CSAREGRAAYEQYF.

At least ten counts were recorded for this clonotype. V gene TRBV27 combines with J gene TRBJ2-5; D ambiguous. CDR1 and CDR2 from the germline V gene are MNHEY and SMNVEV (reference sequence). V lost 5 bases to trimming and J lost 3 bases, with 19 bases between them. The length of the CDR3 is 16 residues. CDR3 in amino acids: CASSTTPRWREETQYF. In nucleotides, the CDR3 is TGTGCCAGCAGTACCACCCCCCGCTGGCGAGAAGAGACCCAGTACTTC.

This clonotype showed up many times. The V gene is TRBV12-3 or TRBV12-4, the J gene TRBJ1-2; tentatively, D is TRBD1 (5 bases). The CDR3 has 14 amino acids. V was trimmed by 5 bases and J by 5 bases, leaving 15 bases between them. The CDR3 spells CASSREPGGYGYTF. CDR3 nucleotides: TGTGCCAGCAGTCGGGAGCCGGGGGGTTATGGCTACACCTTC.

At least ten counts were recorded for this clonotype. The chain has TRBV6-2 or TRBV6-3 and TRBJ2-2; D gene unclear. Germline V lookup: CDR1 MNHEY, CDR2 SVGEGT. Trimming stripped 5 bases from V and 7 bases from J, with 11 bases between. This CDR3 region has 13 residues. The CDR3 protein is CASSDRADGELFF. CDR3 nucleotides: TGTGCCAGCAGTGACCGGGCCGACGGGGAGCTGTTTTTT.

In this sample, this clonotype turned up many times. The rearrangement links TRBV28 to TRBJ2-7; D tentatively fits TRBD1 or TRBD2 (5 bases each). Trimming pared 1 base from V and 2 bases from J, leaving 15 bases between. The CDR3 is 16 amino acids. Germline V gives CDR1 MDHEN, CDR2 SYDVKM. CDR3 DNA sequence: TGTGCCAGCAGTTTATTTTCCTCGGGGACCCCCTACGAGCAGTACTTC. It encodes CASSLFSSGTPYEQYF.

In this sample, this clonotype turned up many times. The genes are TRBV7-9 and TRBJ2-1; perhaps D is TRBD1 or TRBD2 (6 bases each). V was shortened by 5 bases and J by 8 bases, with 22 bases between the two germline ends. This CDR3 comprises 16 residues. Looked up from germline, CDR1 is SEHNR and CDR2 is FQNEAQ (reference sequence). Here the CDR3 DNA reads TGTGCCAGCAGCCGGCTTGGGGGGCACGGGCACGATGAGCAGTTCTTC. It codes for CASSRLGGHGHDEQFF.

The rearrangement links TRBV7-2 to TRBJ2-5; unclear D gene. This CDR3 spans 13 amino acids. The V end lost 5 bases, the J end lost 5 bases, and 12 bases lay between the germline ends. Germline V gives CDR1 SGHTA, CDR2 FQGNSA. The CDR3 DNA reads TGTGCCAGCAGCCTTAGCATTGGGGAGACCCAGTACTTC. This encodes CASSLSIGETQYF.

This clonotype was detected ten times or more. CDR3 coding DNA: TGCGCCAGCAGCCCCCGAGCCACGGGAGGGGAGCTCAACACTGAAGCTTTCTTT. Encoded protein: CASSPRATGGELNTEAFF. This chain uses TRBV4-1 with TRBJ1-1; D perhaps matches TRBD1 (5 bases). This CDR3 has 18 residues. The V gene lost 4 bases and the J gene lost 2 bases, with 23 bases spanning the gap. Germline CDR1 reads MGHRA; CDR2 reads YSYEKL.